This T cell receptor beta chain came from a study of shared T cell receptors in the human thymus. The V segment lost 4 bases and the J segment 4 bases; nucleotides outside the gene matches: 23. The CDR3 has 20 residues. Germline V gene data show CDR1 as SGHNT and CDR2 as YYREEE (reference sequence). Sequenced by immunoSEQ multiplex PCR; TCRdb stores in-frame clones only, minus some. The sample contains roughly 68,000 clones, about 95% of which appear only once. The TCR originated in a human donor. The chain uses TRBV5-4 and TRBJ2-3; 8 nucleotides line up with TRBD2. The material sequenced was thymocytes. The CDR3 DNA follows: TGTGCCAGCAGCATATCAAGCGGGGGCACAGAATCCCATAGCCCAGATACGCAGTATTTT. Protein: CASSISSGGTESHSPDTQYF.